This T cell receptor (beta chain) was captured by sequencing in a study of shared clonotypes between healthy human individuals. The run depth of the assay was deep. TCRdb's copy holds only in-frame clones and misses some; the assay was immunoSEQ multiplex PCR. The repertoire consists of about 2.1 million clones, with around 93% occurring once and the leading ten covering 1.5% to 2%. Only CD45RO-negative cells positively selected for CCR7 counted as naive CD8 cells, so terminally differentiated effector memory CD45RA+ cells were excluded. Sequencing was carried out using naive CD8+ T cells from PBMCs. The source of this sequence is a man younger than 30 in good health. Some clones in this sample may be carry-over from other donors' samples.

The CDR3 nucleotides are TGTGCCAGCAGCCGAAGGGGTCAGCCCCAGCATTTT. This codes for CASSRRGQPQHF. The chain employs TRBV13 and TRBJ1-5, with a possible D match to TRBD1 (5 bases). V shed 5 bases and J shed 6 bases, with 8 bases lying between them. The CDR3 loop spans 12 amino acids. Germline-derived CDR1 and CDR2 are PRHDT and FYEKMQ (reference sequence).